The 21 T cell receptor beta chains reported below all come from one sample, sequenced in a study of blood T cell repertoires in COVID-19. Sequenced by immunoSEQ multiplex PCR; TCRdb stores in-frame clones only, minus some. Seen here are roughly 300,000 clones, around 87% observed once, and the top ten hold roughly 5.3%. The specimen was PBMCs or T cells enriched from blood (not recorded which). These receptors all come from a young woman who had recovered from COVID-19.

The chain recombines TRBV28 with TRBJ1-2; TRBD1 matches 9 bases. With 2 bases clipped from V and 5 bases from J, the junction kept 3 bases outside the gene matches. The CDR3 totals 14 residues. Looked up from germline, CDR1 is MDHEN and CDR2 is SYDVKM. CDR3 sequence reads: CASSLGTGSYGYTF. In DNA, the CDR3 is TGTGCCAGCAGTTTAGGGACAGGGAGTTATGGCTACACCTTC.

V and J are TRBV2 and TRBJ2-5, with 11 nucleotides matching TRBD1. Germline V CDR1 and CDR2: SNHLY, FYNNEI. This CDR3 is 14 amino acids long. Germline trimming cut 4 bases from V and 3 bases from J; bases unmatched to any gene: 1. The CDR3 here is CASSGDRGEETQYF. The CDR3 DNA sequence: TGTGCCAGCAGTGGGGACAGGGGGGAAGAGACCCAGTACTTC.

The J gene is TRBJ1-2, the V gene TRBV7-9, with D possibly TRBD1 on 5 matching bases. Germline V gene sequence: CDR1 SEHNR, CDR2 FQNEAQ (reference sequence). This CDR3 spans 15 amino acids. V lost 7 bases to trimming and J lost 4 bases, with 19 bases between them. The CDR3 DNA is TGTGCCAGCACCTCCATCGCGGGGGGGGGCTATGGCTACACCTTC. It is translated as CASTSIAGGGYGYTF. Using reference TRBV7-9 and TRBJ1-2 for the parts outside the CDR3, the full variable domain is DTGVSQNPRHKITKRGQNVTFRCDPISEHNRLYWYRQTLGQGPEFLTYFQNEAQLEKSRLLSDRFSAERPKGSFSTLEIQRTEQGDSAMYLCASTSIAGGGYGYTFGSGTRLTVV.

This CDR3 reads CASSDWGRTQYF. CDR3 nucleotides: TGTGCCAGCAGTGATTGGGGCCGGACGCAGTATTTT. The gene calls are TRBV25-1 and TRBJ2-3; D perhaps matches TRBD1 (5 bases). The CDR3 is 12 residues long. The germline V and J ends were trimmed by 3 bases and 9 bases, with 10 bases remaining between them. Germline CDR1 and CDR2: MGHDK and SYGVNS.

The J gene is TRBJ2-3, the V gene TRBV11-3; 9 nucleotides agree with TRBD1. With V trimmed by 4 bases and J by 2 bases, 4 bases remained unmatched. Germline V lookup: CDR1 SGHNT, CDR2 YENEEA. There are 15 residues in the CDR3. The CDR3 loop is CASSSGQGSTDTQYF. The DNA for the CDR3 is TGTGCCAGCAGCTCCGGACAGGGGTCCACAGATACGCAGTATTTT.

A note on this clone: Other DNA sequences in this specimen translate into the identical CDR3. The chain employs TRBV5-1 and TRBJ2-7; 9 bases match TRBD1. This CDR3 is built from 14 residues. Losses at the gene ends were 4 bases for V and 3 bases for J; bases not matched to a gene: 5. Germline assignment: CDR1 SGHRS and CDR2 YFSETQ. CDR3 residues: CASSPGTGIYEQYF. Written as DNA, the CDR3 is TGCGCCAGCAGCCCCGGGACAGGGATCTACGAGCAGTACTTC.

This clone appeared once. The CDR3 here is CSASPAGGGPNTGELFF. CDR3 coding DNA: TGCAGTGCTAGTCCTGCCGGGGGGGGCCCGAACACCGGGGAGCTGTTTTTT. V usage is TRBV20-1 and J usage is TRBJ2-2; TRBD2 matches 8 bases. With 3 bases clipped from V and 0 bases from J, the junction kept 9 bases outside the gene matches. Germline loops: CDR1 DFQATT, CDR2 SNEGSKA (reference sequence). The CDR3 sequence is 17 residues long.

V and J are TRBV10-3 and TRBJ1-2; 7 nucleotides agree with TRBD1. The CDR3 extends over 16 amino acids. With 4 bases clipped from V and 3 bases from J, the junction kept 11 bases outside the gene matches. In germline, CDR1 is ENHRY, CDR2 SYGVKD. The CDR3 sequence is CAISGEYGRGDYGYTF. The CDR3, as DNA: TGTGCCATCAGTGGGGAATACGGCAGGGGGGACTATGGCTACACCTTC.

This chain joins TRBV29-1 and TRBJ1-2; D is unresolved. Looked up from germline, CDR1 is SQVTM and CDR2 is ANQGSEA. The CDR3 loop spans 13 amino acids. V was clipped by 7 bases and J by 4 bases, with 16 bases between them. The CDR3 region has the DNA TGCAGCGCCTCCGGACTGTATTCCTATGGCTACACCTTC. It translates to CSASGLYSYGYTF.

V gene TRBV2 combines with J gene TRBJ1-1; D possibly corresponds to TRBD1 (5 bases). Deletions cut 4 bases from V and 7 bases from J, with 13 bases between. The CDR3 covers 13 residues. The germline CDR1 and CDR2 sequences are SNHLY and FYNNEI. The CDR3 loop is CASSVRPGDEAFF. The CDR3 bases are TGTGCCAGCAGTGTACGACCGGGGGATGAAGCTTTCTTT.

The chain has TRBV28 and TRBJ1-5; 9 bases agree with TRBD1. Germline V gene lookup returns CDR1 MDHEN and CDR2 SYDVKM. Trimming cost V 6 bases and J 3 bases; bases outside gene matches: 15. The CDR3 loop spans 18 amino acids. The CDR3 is CASSPPGAWTGDNQPQHF. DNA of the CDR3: TGTGCCAGCAGCCCACCCGGCGCCTGGACAGGGGACAATCAGCCCCAGCATTTT.

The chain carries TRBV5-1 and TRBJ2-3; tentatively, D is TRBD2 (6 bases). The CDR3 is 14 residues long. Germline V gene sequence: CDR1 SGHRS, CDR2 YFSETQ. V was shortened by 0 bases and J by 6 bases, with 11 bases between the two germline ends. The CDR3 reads CASSLGTTSDTQYF. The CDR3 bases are TGCGCCAGCAGCTTGGGGACTACCTCCGATACGCAGTATTTT.

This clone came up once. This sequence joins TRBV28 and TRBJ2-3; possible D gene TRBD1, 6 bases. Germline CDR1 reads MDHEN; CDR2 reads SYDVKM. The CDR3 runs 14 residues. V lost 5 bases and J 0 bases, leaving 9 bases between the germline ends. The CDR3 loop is CASSGRGSTDTQYF. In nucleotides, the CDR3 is TGTGCCAGCAGTGGCAGGGGAAGCACAGATACGCAGTATTTT.

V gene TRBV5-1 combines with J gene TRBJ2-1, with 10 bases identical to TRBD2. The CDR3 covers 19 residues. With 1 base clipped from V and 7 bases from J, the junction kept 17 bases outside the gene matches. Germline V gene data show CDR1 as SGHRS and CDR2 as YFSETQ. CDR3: CASSLSHSGGAVPGNEQFF. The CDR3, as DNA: TGCGCCAGCAGCTTGAGTCACAGCGGGGGGGCCGTTCCCGGGAATGAGCAGTTCTTC.

DNA of the CDR3: TGCAGCGTTGAGGGGAAGGACAGGGTCGGCAAAAACATTCAGTACTTC. Translating it yields CSVEGKDRVGKNIQYF. The genes are TRBV29-1 and TRBJ2-4; TRBD1 matches at 8 bases. V gave up 3 bases and J gave up 3 bases; unmatched junction bases: 10. CDR1 SQVTM and CDR2 ANQGSEA come from the germline V gene. The CDR3 runs to 16 residues.

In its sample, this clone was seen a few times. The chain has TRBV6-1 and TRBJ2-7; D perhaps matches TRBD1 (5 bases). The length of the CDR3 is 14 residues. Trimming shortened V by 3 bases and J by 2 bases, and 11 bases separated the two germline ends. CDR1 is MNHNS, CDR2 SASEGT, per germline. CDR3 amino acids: CASSETDLTYEQYF. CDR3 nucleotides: TGTGCCAGCAGTGAGACAGACCTCACCTACGAGCAGTACTTC.

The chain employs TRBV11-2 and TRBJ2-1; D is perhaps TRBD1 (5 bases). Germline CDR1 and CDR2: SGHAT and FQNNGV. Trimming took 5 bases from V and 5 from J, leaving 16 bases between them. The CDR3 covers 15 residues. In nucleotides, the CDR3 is TGTGCCAGCAGCGTCCAGGGTTTGACCCACAATGAGCAGTTCTTC. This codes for CASSVQGLTHNEQFF. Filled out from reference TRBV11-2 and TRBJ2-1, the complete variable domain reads EAGVAQSPRYKIIEKRQSVAFWCNPISGHATLYWYQQILGQGPKLLIQFQNNGVVDDSQLPKDRFSAERLKGVDSTLKIQPAKLEDSAVYLCASSVQGLTHNEQFFGPGTRLTVL.

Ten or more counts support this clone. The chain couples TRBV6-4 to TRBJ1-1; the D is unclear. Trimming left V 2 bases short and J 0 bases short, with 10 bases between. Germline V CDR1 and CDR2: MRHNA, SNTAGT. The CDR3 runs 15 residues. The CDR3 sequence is CASSDTPQMNTEAFF. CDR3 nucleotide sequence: TGTGCCAGCAGTGACACCCCCCAGATGAACACTGAAGCTTTCTTT.

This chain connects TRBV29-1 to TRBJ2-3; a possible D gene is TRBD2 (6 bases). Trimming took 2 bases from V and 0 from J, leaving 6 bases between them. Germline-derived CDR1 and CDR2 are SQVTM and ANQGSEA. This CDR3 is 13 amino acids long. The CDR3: CSVERGSTDTQYF. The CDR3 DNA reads TGCAGCGTTGAACGGGGGAGCACAGATACGCAGTATTTT.

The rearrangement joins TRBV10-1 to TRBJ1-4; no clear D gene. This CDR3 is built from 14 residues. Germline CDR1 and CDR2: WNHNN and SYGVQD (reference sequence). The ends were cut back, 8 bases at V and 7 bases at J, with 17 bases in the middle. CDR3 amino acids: CASGPSGWGEKLFF. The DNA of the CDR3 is TGCGCCAGCGGGCCGTCGGGGTGGGGTGAAAAACTGTTTTTT.

Here the CDR3 reads CATRSPGLAGENTGELFF. CDR3 DNA: TGTGCCACCCGATCACCGGGACTAGCGGGAGAGAACACCGGGGAGCTGTTTTTT. This chain joins TRBV2 and TRBJ2-2, with TRBD2 identical over 14 bases. The CDR3 has 18 residues. The germline gives CDR1 SNHLY, CDR2 FYNNEI. V lost 10 bases, J lost 1 base, and 11 bases stayed unmatched. The complete variable domain, with remaining parts taken from reference TRBV2 and TRBJ2-2, reads EPEVTQTPSHQVTQMGQEVILRCVPISNHLYFYWYRQILGQKVEFLVSFYNNEISEKSEIFDDQFSVERPDGSNFTLKIRSTKLEDSAMYFCATRSPGLAGENTGELFFGEGSRLTVL.